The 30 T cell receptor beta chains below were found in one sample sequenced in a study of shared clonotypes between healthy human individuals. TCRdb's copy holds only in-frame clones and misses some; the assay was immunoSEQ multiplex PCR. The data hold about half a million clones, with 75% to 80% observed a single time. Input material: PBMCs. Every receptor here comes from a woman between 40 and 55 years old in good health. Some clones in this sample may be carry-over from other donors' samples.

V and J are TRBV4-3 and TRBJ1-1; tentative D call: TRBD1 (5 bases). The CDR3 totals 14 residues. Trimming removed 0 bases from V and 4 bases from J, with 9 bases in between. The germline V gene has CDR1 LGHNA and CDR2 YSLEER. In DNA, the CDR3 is TGCGCCAGCAGCCAAGACCGGGGGAGCACTGAAGCTTTCTTT. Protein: CASSQDRGSTEAFF.

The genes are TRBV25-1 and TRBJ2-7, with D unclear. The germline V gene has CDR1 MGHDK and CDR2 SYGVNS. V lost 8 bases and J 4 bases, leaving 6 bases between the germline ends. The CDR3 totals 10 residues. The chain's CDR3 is CASGTYEQYF. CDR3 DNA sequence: TGTGCCAGCGGTACTTACGAGCAGTACTTC.

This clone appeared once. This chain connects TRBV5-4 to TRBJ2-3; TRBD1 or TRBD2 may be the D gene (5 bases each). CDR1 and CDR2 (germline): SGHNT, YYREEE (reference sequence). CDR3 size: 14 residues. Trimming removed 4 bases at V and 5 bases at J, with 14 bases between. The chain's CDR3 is CASSLGAEVDTQYF. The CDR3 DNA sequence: TGTGCCAGCAGCCTCGGGGCGGAGGTAGATACGCAGTATTTT.

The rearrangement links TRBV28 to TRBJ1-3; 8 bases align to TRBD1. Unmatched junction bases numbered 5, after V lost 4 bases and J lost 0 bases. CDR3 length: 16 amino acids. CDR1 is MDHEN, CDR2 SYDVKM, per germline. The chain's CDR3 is CASSWTGRDSGNTIYF. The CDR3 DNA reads TGTGCCAGCAGTTGGACAGGGCGAGACTCTGGAAACACCATATATTTT.

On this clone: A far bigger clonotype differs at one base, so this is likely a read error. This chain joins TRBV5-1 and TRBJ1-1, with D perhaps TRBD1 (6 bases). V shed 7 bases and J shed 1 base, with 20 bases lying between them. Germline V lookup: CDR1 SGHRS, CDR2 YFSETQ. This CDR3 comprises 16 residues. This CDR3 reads CASGEPVRGENTEAFF. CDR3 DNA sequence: TGCGCCAGCGGCGAACCCGTCAGGGGCGAGAACACTGAAGCTTTCTTT.

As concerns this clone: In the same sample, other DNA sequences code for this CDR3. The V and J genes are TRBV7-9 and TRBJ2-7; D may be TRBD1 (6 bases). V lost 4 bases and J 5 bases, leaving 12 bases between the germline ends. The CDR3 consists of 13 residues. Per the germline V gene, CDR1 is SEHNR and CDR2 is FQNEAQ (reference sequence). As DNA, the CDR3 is TGTGCCAGCAGCTCCAGGGGACCCGACGAGCAGTACTTC. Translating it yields CASSSRGPDEQYF.

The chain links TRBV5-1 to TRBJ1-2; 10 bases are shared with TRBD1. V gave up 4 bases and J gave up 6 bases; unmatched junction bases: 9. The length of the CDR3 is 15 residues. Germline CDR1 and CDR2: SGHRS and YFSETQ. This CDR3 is CASSPGVGQGNGYTF. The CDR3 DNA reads TGCGCCAGCAGCCCCGGAGTGGGACAGGGGAATGGCTACACCTTC.

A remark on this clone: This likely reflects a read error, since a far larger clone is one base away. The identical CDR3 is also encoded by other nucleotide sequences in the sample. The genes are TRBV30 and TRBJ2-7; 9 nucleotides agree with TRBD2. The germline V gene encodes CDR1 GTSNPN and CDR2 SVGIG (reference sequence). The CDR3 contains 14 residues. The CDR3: CAWRKAGGSYEQYF. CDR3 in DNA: TGTGCCTGGCGAAAAGCGGGAGGCTCCTATGAGCAGTACTTC. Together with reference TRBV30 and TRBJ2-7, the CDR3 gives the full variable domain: SQTIHQWPATLVQPVGSPLSLECTVEGTSNPNLYWYRQAAGRGLQLLFYSVGIGQISSEVPQNLSASRPQDRQFILSSKKLLLSDSGFYLCAWRKAGGSYEQYFGPGTRLTVT.

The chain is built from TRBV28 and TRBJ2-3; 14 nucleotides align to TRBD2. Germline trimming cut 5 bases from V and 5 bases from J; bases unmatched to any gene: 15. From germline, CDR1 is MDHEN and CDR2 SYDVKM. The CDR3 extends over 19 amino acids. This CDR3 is CASSPNFSRTSGRRDTQYF. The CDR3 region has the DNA TGTGCCAGCAGTCCAAACTTCTCCCGGACTAGCGGGAGGCGAGATACGCAGTATTTT.

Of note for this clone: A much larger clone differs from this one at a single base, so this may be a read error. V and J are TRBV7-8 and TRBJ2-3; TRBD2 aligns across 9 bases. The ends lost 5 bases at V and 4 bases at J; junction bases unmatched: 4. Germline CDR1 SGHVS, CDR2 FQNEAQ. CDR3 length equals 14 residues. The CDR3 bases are TGTGCCAGCAGCATTGGCGGGAGGGCAGATACGCAGTATTTT. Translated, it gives CASSIGGRADTQYF.

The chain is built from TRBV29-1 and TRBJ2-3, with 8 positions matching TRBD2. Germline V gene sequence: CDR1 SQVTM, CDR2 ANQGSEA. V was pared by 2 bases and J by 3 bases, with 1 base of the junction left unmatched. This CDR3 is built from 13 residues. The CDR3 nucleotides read TGCAGCGTTGAACTAGCGGGTACAGATACGCAGTATTTT. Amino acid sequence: CSVELAGTDTQYF.

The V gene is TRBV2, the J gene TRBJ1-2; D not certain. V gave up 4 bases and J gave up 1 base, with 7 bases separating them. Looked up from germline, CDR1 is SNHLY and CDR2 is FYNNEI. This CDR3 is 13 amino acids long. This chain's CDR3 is CASSVGFNYGYTF. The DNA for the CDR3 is TGTGCCAGCAGTGTGGGCTTTAACTATGGCTACACCTTC.

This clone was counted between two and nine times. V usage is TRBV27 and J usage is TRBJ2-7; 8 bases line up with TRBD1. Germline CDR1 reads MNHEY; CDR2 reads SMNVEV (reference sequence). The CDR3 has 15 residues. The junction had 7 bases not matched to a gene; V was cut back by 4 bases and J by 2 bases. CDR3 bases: TGTGCCAGCAGTTCAGGACAGGGTATCGCCTACGAGCAGTACTTC. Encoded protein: CASSSGQGIAYEQYF.

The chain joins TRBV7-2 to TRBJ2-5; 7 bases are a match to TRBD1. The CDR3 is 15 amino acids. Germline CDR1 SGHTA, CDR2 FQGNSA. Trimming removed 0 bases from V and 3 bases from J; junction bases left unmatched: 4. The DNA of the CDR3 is TGTGCCAGCAGCTTAGCGGGACAGTCCAAAGAGACCCAGTACTTC. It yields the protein CASSLAGQSKETQYF.

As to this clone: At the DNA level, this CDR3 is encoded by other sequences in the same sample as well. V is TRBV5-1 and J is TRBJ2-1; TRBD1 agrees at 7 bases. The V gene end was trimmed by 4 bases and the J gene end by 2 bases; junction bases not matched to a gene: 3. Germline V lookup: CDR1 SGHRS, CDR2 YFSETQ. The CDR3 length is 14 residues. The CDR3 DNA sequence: TGCGCCAGCAGCCGGGACAGTACCTACAATGAGCAGTTCTTC. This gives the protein CASSRDSTYNEQFF.

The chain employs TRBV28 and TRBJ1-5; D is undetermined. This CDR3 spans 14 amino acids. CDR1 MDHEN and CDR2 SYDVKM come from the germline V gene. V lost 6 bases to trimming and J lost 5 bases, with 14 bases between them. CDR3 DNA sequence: TGTGCCAGCAGCCGAGGGCCGTTTGATCAGCCCCAGCATTTT. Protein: CASSRGPFDQPQHF.

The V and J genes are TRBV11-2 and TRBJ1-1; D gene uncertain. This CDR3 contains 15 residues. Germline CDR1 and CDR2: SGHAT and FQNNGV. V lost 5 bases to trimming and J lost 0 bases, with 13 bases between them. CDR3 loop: CASSPRVRVNTEAFF. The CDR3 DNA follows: TGTGCCAGCAGCCCCCGCGTGAGGGTGAACACTGAAGCTTTCTTT.

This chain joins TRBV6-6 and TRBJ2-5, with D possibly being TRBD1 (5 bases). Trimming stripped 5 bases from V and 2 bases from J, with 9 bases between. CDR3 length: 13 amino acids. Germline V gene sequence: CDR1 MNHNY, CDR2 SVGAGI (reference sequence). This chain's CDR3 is CASSDTGQETQYF. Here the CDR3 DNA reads TGTGCCAGCAGTGATACAGGACAAGAGACCCAGTACTTC.

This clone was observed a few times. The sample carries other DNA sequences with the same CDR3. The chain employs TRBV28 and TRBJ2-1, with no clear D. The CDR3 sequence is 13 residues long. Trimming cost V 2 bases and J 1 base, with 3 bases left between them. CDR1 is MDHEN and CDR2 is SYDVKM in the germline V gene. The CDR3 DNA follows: TGTGCCAGCAGTTTAGATTCCTACAATGAGCAGTTCTTC. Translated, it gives CASSLDSYNEQFF.

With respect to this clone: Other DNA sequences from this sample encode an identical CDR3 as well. The CDR3 DNA reads TGTGCCAGCAGCTGGACTTCGGGCGGCTCCTACGAGCAGTACTTC. Residues: CASSWTSGGSYEQYF. The J gene is TRBJ2-7, the V gene TRBV7-8, with D perhaps matching TRBD2 (5 bases). CDR3 length: 15 residues. Germline assignment: CDR1 SGHVS and CDR2 FQNEAQ. The germline V and J ends were trimmed by 4 bases and 0 bases, with 13 bases remaining between them.

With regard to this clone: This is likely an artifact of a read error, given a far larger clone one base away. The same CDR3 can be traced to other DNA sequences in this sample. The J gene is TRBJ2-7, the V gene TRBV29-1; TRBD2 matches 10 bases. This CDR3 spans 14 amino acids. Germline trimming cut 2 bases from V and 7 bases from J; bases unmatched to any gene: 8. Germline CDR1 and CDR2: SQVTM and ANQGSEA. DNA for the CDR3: TGCAGCGTTGAAAGGGCTAGCGGGAGCTATGAGCAGTACTTC. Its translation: CSVERASGSYEQYF.

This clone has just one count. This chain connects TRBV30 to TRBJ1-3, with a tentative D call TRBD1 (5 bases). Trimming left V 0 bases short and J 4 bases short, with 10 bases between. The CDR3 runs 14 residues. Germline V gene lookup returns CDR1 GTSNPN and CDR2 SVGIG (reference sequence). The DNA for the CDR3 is TGTGCCTGGAGTGTACTGACAGAAGGAAACACCATATATTTT. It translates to CAWSVLTEGNTIYF.

The CDR3 DNA follows: TGTGCCAGCAGTCCCTGGACAGGGGGGACTGAAAAACTGTTTTTT. Protein sequence: CASSPWTGGTEKLFF. The V call is TRBV27, the J call TRBJ1-4; 10 bases fit TRBD1. V shed 5 bases, J shed 7 bases, and the junction held 7 bases outside the gene matches. CDR1 MNHEY and CDR2 SMNVEV come from the germline V gene (reference sequence). The CDR3 spans 15 residues.

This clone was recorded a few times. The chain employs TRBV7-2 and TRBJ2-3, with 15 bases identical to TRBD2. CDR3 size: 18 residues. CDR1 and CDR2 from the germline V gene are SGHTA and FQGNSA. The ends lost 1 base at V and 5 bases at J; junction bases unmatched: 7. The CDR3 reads CASSLGRGLAGGKDTQYF. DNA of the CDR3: TGTGCCAGCAGCTTAGGTCGGGGACTAGCGGGAGGTAAAGATACGCAGTATTTT.

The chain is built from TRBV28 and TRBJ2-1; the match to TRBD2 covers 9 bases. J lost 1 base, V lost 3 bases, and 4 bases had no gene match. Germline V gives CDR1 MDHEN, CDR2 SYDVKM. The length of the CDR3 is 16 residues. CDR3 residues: CASSLPLAGSYNEQFF. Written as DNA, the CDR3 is TGTGCCAGCAGTTTGCCCCTAGCGGGGTCCTACAATGAGCAGTTCTTC.

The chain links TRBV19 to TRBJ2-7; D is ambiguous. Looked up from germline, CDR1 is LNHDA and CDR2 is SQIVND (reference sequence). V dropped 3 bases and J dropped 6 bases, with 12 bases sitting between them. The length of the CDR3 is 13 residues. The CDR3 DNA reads TGTGCCAGTAGTATTAATACCAGAGGCGAGCAGTACTTC. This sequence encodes CASSINTRGEQYF.

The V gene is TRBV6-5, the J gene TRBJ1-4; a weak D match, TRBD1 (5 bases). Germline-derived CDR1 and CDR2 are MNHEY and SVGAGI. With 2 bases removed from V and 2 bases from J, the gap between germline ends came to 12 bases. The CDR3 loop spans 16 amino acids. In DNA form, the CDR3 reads TGTGCCAGCAGTTACGACCCGGACATGACTAATGAAAAACTGTTTTTT. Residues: CASSYDPDMTNEKLFF.

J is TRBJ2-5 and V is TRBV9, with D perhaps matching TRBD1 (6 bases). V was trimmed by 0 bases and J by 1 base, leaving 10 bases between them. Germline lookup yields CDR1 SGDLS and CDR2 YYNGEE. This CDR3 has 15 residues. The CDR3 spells CASSVGGLSQETQYF. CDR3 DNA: TGTGCCAGCAGCGTAGGGGGGCTCTCCCAAGAGACCCAGTACTTC. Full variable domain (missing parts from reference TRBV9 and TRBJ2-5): DSGVTQTPKHLITATGQRVTLRCSPRSGDLSVYWYQQSLDQGLQFLIQYYNGEERAKGNILERFSAQQFPDLHSELNLSSLELGDSALYFCASSVGGLSQETQYFGPGTRLLVL.

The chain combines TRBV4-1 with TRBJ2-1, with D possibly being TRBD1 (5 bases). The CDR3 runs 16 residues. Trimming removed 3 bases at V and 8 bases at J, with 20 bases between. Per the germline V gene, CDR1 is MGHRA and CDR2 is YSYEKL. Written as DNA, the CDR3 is TGCGCCAGCAGCCAGTCCACAGGATCTACGAGCGATGAGCAGTTCTTC. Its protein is CASSQSTGSTSDEQFF.

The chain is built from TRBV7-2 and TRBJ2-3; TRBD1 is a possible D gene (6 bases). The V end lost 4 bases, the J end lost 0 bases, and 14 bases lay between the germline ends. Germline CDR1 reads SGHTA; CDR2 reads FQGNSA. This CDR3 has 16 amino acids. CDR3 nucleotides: TGTGCCAGCAGCTCCACCCCAGGGGCTAGCACAGATACGCAGTATTTT. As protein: CASSSTPGASTDTQYF.